This T cell receptor beta chain comes out of a study of cytomegalovirus exposure and HLA in healthy donors. The PCR was carried out with 60 Vbeta primers and 13 Jbeta primers. Some clones are missing from TCRdb's copy, which holds only in-frame ones; the method was immunoSEQ multiplex PCR. This sample has nearly 200,000 clones, with around 87% found just once. This clone was detected once. Its antigen is unidentified. Study-wide results and caveats: The likely explanation for a cluster of highly shared sequence variants was sequencing artifact. Researchers catalogued 150 or so TCR beta chains as cytomegalovirus-associated. Across donors, most TCRs were seen rarely, yet some public ones were widespread.

The V end was cut by 4 bases, the J end by 0 bases, with 11 bases between. This CDR3 contains 15 residues. Germline loops: CDR1 LNHNV, CDR2 YYDKDF (reference sequence). The sample consisted of PBMCs. The rearrangement uses TRBV15 and TRBJ2-3; D unclear. This TCR was sampled from a man aged 25 to 40 in good health and CMV-seronegative. The CDR3 nucleotides read TGTGCCACCAGCACCGGGTCCATTAGCACAGATACGCAGTATTTT. Its protein product is CATSTGSISTDTQYF.